This entry concerns a single TCR beta chain. Its specificity is unknown. MiXCR was run by TCRdb on the 5' RACE reads, yielding one entry per CDR3 protein. The sample consists of approximately 240,000 distinct CDR3 sequences, around an eighth of them appearing once. The data originate from a study of identical twins. Points from the study as a whole: Zero-insertion analyses might be partly confounded by invariant T cells like MAIT and iNKT.

Germline CDR1 and CDR2: SGHAT and FQNNGV. CDR3 length equals 14 residues. Between the trimmed V and J ends, which lost 1 base and 1 base, there was a span of 8 bases. J is TRBJ2-7 and V is TRBV11-2; D ambiguous. The receptor was derived from a woman under 30 in good health. The specimen was memory (CD45RO+) T cells sorted from blood. The DNA for the CDR3 is TGTGCCAGCAGCTTAGCGGTTCAGTCCTACGAGCAGTACTTC. Translated, it gives CASSLAVQSYEQYF.